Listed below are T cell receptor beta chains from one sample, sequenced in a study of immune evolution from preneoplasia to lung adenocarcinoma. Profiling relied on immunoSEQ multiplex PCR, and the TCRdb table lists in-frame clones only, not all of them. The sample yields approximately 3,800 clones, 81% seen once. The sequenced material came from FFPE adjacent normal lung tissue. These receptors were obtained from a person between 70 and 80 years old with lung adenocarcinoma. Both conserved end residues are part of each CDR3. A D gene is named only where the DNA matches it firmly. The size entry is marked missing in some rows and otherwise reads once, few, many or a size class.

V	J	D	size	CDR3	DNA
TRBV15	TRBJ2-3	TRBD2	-	CATSRGGLAGPDTQYF	TGTGCCACCAGCAGGGGGGGACTAGCGGGTCCGGATACGCAGTATTTT
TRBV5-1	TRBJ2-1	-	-	CASSLGIGAAEQFF	TGCGCCAGCAGCTTGGGTATAGGGGCGGCTGAGCAGTTCTTC
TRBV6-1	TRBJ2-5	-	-	CASREGLQLETQYF	TGTGCCAGCAGGGAGGGGCTACAACTAGAGACCCAGTACTTC
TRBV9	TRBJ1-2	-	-	CASSGGAGFLNYGYTF	TGTGCCAGCAGCGGGGGGGCAGGGTTTTTAAACTATGGCTACACCTTC
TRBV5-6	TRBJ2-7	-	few	CASSFLTASEQYF	TGTGCCAGCAGCTTCCTTACAGCCTCCGAGCAGTACTTC
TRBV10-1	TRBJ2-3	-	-	CASRGSSDTQYF	TGCGCCAGCAGGGGCTCATCGGATACGCAGTATTTT
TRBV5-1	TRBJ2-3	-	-	CASSPPQGGDTQYF	TGCGCCAGCAGCCCACCCCAAGGTGGGGATACGCAGTATTTT
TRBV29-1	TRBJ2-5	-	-	CSAARGGTVQETQYF	TGCAGCGCCGCACGGGGTGGGACGGTACAAGAGACCCAGTACTTC
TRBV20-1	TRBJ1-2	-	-	CSARDQGDYTF	TGCAGTGCTAGAGATCAGGGCGATTACACCTTC
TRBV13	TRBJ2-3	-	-	CASSVNSRRGDTQYF	TGTGCCAGCAGCGTTAATTCCAGGCGTGGGGATACGCAGTATTTT
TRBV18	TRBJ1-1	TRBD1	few	CASSRNRGETEAFF	TGTGCCAGCTCACGAAACAGGGGTGAGACTGAAGCTTTCTTT
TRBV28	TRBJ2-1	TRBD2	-	CASILTSGYNEQFF	TGTGCCAGCATTTTGACTAGCGGATACAATGAGCAGTTCTTC
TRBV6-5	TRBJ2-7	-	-	CASSYRRGGYEQYF	TGTGCCAGCAGTTACAGGCGTGGAGGCTACGAGCAGTACTTC
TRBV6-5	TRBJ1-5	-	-	CASSSHKNQPQHF	TGTGCCAGCAGTTCTCACAAGAATCAGCCCCAGCATTTT
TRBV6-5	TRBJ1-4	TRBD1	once	CASTQRQGFEKLFF	TGTGCCAGCACCCAGAGACAGGGATTTGAAAAACTGTTTTTT
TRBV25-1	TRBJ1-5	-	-	CASSESKTSDQPQHF	TGTGCCAGCAGTGAATCCAAAACCAGCGATCAGCCCCAGCATTTT
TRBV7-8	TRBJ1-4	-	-	CASSVGAGAQEKLFF	TGTGCCAGCAGCGTAGGGGCGGGGGCCCAAGAAAAACTGTTTTTT
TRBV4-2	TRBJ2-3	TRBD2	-	CASSDLSGRALSNTQYF	TGTGCCAGCAGCGACCTTAGCGGGAGGGCCCTTTCAAATACGCAGTATTTT
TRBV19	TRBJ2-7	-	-	CASSTQGDEQYF	TGTGCCAGTAGTACACAGGGTGATGAGCAGTACTTC
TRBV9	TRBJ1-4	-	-	CASSASGGGNEKLFF	TGTGCCAGCAGCGCATCAGGAGGGGGAAATGAAAAACTGTTTTTT
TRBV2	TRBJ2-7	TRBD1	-	CASGGQGLVGEQYF	TGTGCCAGCGGGGGACAGGGCCTTGTTGGGGAGCAGTACTTC
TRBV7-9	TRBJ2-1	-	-	CASSMTKNEQFF	TGTGCCAGCAGCATGACTAAAAATGAGCAGTTCTTC
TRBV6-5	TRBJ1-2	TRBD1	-	CASGGQGLDGYTF	TGTGCCAGCGGGGGACAGGGATTAGATGGCTACACCTTC
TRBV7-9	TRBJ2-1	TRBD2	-	CASRHGTSGVYNEQFF	TGTGCCAGCAGACACGGGACTAGCGGGGTTTACAATGAGCAGTTCTTC
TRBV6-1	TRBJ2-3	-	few	CASSEKGEWDTQYF	TGTGCCAGCAGTGAAAAGGGAGAATGGGATACGCAGTATTTT
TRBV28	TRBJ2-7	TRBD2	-	CAIRSGTSVFGQYF	TGTGCGATACGGTCCGGGACTAGCGTCTTCGGGCAGTACTTC
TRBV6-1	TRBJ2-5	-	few	CASSAPSAETQYF	TGTGCCAGCAGTGCACCCTCGGCAGAGACCCAGTACTTC
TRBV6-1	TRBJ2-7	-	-	CASSDRAGYEQYF	TGTGCCAGCAGTGACAGGGCAGGATACGAGCAGTACTTC
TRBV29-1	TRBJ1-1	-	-	CSAALGGLATEAFF	TGCAGCGCGGCATTGGGGGGGCTAGCCACTGAAGCTTTCTTT
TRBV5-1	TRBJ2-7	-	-	CASSLQAGTPSYEQYF	TGCGCCAGCAGCTTGCAGGCGGGGACTCCCTCCTACGAGCAGTACTTC
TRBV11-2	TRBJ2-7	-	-	CASSLVTGIVVEQYF	TGTGCCAGCAGCTTAGTTACTGGGATTGTTGTCGAGCAGTACTTC
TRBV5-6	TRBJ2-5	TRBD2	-	CASSLLAGRRAQYF	TGTGCCAGCAGCTTACTAGCGGGTCGGAGGGCCCAGTACTTC
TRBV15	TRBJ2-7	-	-	CATSRAGEGSYEQYF	TGTGCCACCAGCAGAGCGGGAGAGGGGTCCTACGAGCAGTACTTC
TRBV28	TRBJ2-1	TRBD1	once	CASRPGTEKNEQFF	TGTGCCAGCAGACCCGGGACAGAAAAGAATGAGCAGTTCTTC
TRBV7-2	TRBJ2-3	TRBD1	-	CASSLGRGLTDTQYF	TGTGCCAGCAGCTTGGGCAGGGGGTTGACAGATACGCAGTATTTT
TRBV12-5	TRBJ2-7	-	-	CASGLLEQYF	TGTGCTAGTGGTCTGCTCGAGCAGTACTTC
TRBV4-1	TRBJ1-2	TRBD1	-	CASSQVSQGAAGYTF	TGCGCCAGCAGCCAAGTATCACAGGGGGCAGCGGGCTACACCTTC
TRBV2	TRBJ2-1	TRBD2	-	CASSGGLAVVYNEQFF	TGTGCCAGCAGTGGGGGACTAGCGGTGGTATACAATGAGCAGTTCTTC
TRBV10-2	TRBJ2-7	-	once	CATSGPSYEQYF	TGCGCCACCTCCGGGCCCTCCTACGAGCAGTACTTC
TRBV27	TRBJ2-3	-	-	CASSFFSATDTQYF	TGTGCCAGCAGTTTTTTTTCAGCCACAGATACGCAGTATTTT
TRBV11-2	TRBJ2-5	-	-	CASSADWLSGETQYF	TGTGCCAGCAGCGCAGACTGGCTATCGGGAGAGACCCAGTACTTC
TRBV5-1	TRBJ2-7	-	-	CASSPTDSPNAEQYF	TGCGCCAGCAGCCCGACCGACAGCCCCAACGCCGAGCAGTACTTC
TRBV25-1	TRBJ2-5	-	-	CASSEWTGEETQYF	TGTGCCAGCAGTGAATGGACGGGGGAAGAGACCCAGTACTTC
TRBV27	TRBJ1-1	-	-	CASSLEGEGGTEAFF	TGTGCCAGCAGTCTCGAAGGGGAAGGTGGGACTGAAGCTTTCTTT
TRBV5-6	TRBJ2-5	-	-	CASSLGGQAEGQEIQYF	TGTGCCAGCAGCTTGGGGGGGCAGGCTGAGGGCCAAGAGATCCAGTACTTC
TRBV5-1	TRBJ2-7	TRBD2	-	CASSSRLAGDYEQYF	TGCGCCAGCAGCTCCAGACTAGCAGGAGACTACGAGCAGTACTTC
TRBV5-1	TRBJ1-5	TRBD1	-	CASSLEGAGQPQHF	TGCGCCAGCAGCTTGGAGGGGGCAGGGCAGCCCCAGCATTTT